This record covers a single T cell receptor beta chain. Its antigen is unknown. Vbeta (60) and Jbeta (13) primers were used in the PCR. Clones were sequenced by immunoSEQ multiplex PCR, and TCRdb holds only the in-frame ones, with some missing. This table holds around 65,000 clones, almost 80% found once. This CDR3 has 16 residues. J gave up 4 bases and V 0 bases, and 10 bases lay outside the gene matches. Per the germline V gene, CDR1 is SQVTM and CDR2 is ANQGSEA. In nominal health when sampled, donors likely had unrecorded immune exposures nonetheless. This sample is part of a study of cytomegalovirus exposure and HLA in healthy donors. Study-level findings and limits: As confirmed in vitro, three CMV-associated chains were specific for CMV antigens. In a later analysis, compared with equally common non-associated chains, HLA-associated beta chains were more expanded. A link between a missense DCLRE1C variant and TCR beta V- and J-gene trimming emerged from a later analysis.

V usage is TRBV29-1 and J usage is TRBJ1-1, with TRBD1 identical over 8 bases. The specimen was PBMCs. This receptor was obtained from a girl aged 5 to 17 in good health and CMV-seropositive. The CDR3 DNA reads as TGCAGCGTTGAAGATCGGGACAGGTTTTTCCTCACTGAAGCTTTCTTT. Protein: CSVEDRDRFFLTEAFF.